Listed below are T cell receptor beta chains from one sample, sequenced in a study of Graves' ophthalmopathy and Graves' hyperthyroidism. Each CDR3 protein is one row after TCRdb ran MiXCR on the multiplex PCR reads. The sample yields 40,000 to 45,000 distinct CDR3 sequences, roughly half seen once. Source material: peripheral blood. The receptor set was obtained from an adult man with Graves' ophthalmopathy. The CDR3 runs from the conserved cysteine through the conserved F or W. D genes are given only for firm matches. Where a row states a size, it is once, few, many or the class of an expanded clone; other rows omit it.

clone size: many; V gene: TRBV7-2; D gene: .; J gene: TRBJ1-5; CDR3 protein: CASSLEPWRGAGQPQHF; CDR3 DNA: TGTGCCAGCAGCTTAGAACCGTGGAGGGGCGCAGGGCAGCCCCAGCATTTT
clone size: .; V gene: TRBV7-3; D gene: TRBD2; J gene: TRBJ2-5; CDR3 protein: CASSASGGAVPIIETQYF; CDR3 DNA: TGTGCCAGCAGCGCTAGCGGGGGGGCGGTTCCGATAATAGAGACCCAGTACTTC
clone size: medium-sized; V gene: TRBV20-1; D gene: TRBD1; J gene: TRBJ2-3; CDR3 protein: CSATQGARDTQYF; CDR3 DNA: TGCAGTGCTACACAGGGGGCGCGGGATACGCAGTATTTT
clone size: many; V gene: TRBV19; D gene: .; J gene: TRBJ2-1; CDR3 protein: CASRGRGKGNEQFF; CDR3 DNA: TGTGCCAGTAGGGGCAGGGGAAAAGGGAATGAGCAGTTCTTC
clone size: .; V gene: TRBV11-2; D gene: TRBD2; J gene: TRBJ2-7; CDR3 protein: CASSHGLAGGYYEQYF; CDR3 DNA: TGTGCCAGCAGCCACGGACTAGCGGGGGGATACTACGAGCAGTACTTC
clone size: .; V gene: TRBV7-9; D gene: TRBD2; J gene: TRBJ2-2; CDR3 protein: CASSPGEAGGELFF; CDR3 DNA: TGTGCCAGCAGCCCCGGGGAAGCGGGGGGGGAGCTGTTTTTT
clone size: many; V gene: TRBV6-5; D gene: TRBD2; J gene: TRBJ2-4; CDR3 protein: CASRPTGGRGAKNIQYF; CDR3 DNA: TGTGCCAGCAGACCTACTGGCGGGAGGGGAGCCAAAAACATTCAGTACTTC
clone size: many; V gene: TRBV20-1; D gene: TRBD1; J gene: TRBJ2-3; CDR3 protein: CSARNWRDRITSTQLTDTQYF; CDR3 DNA: TGCAGTGCTAGAAATTGGCGGGACAGGATCACCTCGACCCAGCTCACAGATACGCAGTATTTT
clone size: many; V gene: TRBV20-1; D gene: TRBD1; J gene: TRBJ2-6; CDR3 protein: CSARTGQGLSGANVLTF; CDR3 DNA: TGCAGTGCTAGGACGGGACAGGGACTCTCTGGGGCCAACGTCCTGACTTTC
clone size: .; V gene: TRBV24-1; D gene: .; J gene: TRBJ2-3; CDR3 protein: CATSESDTQYF; CDR3 DNA: TGTGCCACCAGTGAATCAGATACGCAGTATTTT
clone size: medium-sized; V gene: TRBV10-3; D gene: .; J gene: TRBJ1-5; CDR3 protein: CAITRYSNQPQHF; CDR3 DNA: TGTGCCATCACGAGGTATAGCAATCAGCCCCAGCATTTT
clone size: .; V gene: TRBV11-2; D gene: .; J gene: TRBJ2-7; CDR3 protein: CASGGFTLGEQYF; CDR3 DNA: TGTGCCTCAGGCGGATTCACCCTTGGGGAGCAGTACTTC
clone size: many; V gene: TRBV4-3; D gene: TRBD1; J gene: TRBJ1-6; CDR3 protein: CASKPGTGDANSPLHF; CDR3 DNA: TGCGCCAGCAAACCCGGGACAGGGGATGCCAATTCACCCCTCCACTTT
clone size: medium-sized; V gene: TRBV6-5; D gene: TRBD1; J gene: TRBJ2-1; CDR3 protein: CASSLRDRGMDEQFF; CDR3 DNA: TGTGCCAGCAGTTTAAGGGACAGGGGGATGGATGAGCAGTTCTTC
clone size: many; V gene: TRBV19; D gene: .; J gene: TRBJ2-7; CDR3 protein: CASSIRGADYEQYF; CDR3 DNA: TGTGCCAGTAGTATCCGGGGGGCGGATTACGAGCAGTACTTC